This T cell receptor beta chain comes out of a study of blood T cells in healthy people across ages. General observations from the study: For the donors, CMV status was unknown and possibly confounded expanded clonotype changes. Unsorted PBMC input precluded a conclusive naive versus antigen-experienced comparison.

Worth noting for this clonotype: The antigen is not known.

A second roughly 6 to 11 cycle PCR used barcoded and J-beta primers. A 12-random-nucleotide template-switch adaptor tagged each cDNA molecule. TCRdb re-called the 5' RACE reads with MiXCR, one entry per CDR3 protein. The data contain 380,000 or so distinct CDR3 sequences, roughly half of them singletons. Germline V CDR1 and CDR2: SGDLS, YYNGEE. The ends lost 2 bases at V and 0 bases at J; junction bases unmatched: 0. CDR3 size: 15 residues. The source is a man aged 55 to 69 in good health. The specimen was blood. V is TRBV9 and J is TRBJ2-3, with 10 bases matching TRBD2. The CDR3, as DNA: TGTGCCAGCAGCGTTAGCGGGGGGAGCACAGATACGCAGTATTTT. This sequence encodes CASSVSGGSTDTQYF. Combining the CDR3 with reference TRBV9 and TRBJ2-3 gives the whole variable domain DSGVTQTPKHLITATGQRVTLRCSPRSGDLSVYWYQQSLDQGLQFLIQYYNGEERAKGNILERFSAQQFPDLHSELNLSSLELGDSALYFCASSVSGGSTDTQYFGPGTRLTVL.